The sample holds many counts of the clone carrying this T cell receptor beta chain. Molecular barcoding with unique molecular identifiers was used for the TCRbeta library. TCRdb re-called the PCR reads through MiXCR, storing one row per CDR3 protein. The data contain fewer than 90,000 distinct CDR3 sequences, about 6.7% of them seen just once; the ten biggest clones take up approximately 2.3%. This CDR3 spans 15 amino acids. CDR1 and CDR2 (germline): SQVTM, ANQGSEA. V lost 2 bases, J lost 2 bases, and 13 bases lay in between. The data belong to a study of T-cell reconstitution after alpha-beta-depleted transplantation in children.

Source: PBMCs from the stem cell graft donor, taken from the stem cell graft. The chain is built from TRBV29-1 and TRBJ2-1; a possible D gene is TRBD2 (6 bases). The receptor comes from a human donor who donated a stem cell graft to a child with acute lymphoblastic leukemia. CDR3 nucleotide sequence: TGCAGCGTTGAAAGGGAGGACACTCCCTACAATGAGCAGTTCTTC. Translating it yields CSVEREDTPYNEQFF.